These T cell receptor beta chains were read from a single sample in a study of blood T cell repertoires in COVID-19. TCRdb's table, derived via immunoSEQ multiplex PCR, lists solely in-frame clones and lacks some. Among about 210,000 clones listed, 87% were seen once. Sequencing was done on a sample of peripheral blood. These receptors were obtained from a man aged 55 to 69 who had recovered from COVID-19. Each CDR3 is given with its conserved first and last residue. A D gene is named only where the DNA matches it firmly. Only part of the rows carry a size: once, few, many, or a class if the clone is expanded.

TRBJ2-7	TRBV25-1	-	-	CASSLGSTGTWEQYF	TGTGCCAGCAGCCTGGGTAGTACGGGGACTTGGGAGCAGTACTTC
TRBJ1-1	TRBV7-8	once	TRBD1	CASSSQDRPKNTEAFF	TGTGCCAGCAGCTCCCAGGACAGGCCGAAGAACACTGAAGCTTTCTTT
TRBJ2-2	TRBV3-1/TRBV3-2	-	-	CASSFGQITGELFF	TGTGCCAGCAGCTTCGGACAGATCACCGGGGAGCTGTTTTTT
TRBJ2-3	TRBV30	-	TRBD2	CAWSGGPLAGAYTDTQYF	TGTGCCTGGAGTGGAGGGCCACTAGCGGGGGCCTACACAGATACGCAGTATTTT
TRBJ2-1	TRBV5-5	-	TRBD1	CASSLQGASYNEQFF	TGTGCCAGCAGCTTACAGGGGGCTTCCTACAATGAGCAGTTCTTC
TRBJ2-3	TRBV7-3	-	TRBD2	CASSLGLAGVSDTQYF	TGTGCCAGCAGCTTAGGACTAGCGGGGGTATCAGATACGCAGTATTTT
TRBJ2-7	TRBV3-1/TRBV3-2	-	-	CASSQGPGRSDEQYF	TGTGCCAGCAGCCAAGGACCAGGTAGGTCCGACGAGCAGTACTTC
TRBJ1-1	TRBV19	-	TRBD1	CASSSRDRGEGTEAFF	TGTGCCAGTAGTTCAAGGGACAGGGGTGAGGGCACTGAAGCTTTCTTT
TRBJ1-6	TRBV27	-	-	CASRVLGAHPNSPLHF	TGTGCCAGCAGAGTATTGGGGGCACATCCCAATTCACCCCTCCACTTT
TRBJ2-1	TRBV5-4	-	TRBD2	CASSPTSGYSSYNEQFF	TGTGCCAGCAGCCCAACTAGCGGGTATAGCTCCTACAATGAGCAGTTCTTC
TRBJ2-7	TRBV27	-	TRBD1	CASSFIRQGLDEQYF	TGTGCCAGCAGTTTCATCCGACAGGGGCTCGACGAGCAGTACTTC
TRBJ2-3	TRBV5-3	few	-	CARPIDTQYF	TGTGCCAGACCCATAGATACGCAGTATTTT
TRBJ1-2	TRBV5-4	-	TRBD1	CASSFVAGGGYTF	TGTGCCAGCAGCTTCGTTGCAGGGGGTGGCTACACCTTC
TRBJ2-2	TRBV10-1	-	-	CASMGGQLISGELFF	TGCGCCAGCATGGGGGGACAGCTTATATCCGGGGAGCTGTTTTTT
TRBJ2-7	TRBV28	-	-	CASSLVGGEKGEQYF	TGTGCCAGCAGTTTAGTGGGCGGGGAAAAAGGGGAGCAGTACTTC
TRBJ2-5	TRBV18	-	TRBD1	CASSPTSTGTWAETQYF	TGTGCCAGCTCACCTACATCGACAGGGACCTGGGCAGAGACCCAGTACTTC
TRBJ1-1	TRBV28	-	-	CASRLETTVNTEAFF	TGTGCCAGCAGACTAGAAACGACGGTGAACACTGAAGCTTTCTTT
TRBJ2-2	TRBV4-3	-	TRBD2	CASSQEGLAGGAGELFF	TGCGCCAGCAGCCAAGAAGGCCTAGCGGGGGGGGCCGGGGAGCTGTTTTTT
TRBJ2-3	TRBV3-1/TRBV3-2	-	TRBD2	CASSQEFGLAGRNTQYF	TGTGCCAGCAGCCAAGAGTTCGGACTAGCGGGGAGAAATACGCAGTATTTT
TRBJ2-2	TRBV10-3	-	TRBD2	CAINQGLAGNTGELFF	TGTGCCATCAACCAGGGACTAGCGGGTAACACCGGGGAGCTGTTTTTT
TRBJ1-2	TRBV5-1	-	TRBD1	CASSLLDRGNYGYTF	TGCGCCAGCAGCTTGTTGGACAGGGGTAACTATGGCTACACCTTC
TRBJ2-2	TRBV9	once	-	CASGLRQANTGELFF	TGTGCCAGCGGATTAAGACAAGCGAACACCGGGGAGCTGTTTTTT
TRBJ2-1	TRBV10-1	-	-	CARGRGYNEQFF	TGCGCCAGGGGGAGGGGGTACAATGAGCAGTTCTTC
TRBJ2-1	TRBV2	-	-	CAQQYPAGGSDNEQFF	TGTGCCCAGCAGTATCCAGCCGGGGGATCAGACAATGAGCAGTTCTTC
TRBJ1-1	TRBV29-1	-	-	CSVLSGAYEAFF	TGCAGCGTTCTGTCGGGAGCCTATGAAGCTTTCTTT
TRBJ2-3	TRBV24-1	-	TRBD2	CATNPGLAGGRRTDTQYF	TGTGCCACCAACCCGGGACTAGCGGGAGGTAGACGCACAGATACGCAGTATTTT
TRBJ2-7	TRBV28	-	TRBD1	CASSPGQVRVEQYF	TGTGCCAGCAGTCCCGGACAGGTTAGGGTCGAGCAGTACTTC
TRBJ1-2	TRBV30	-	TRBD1	CAWSPLTGDYGYTF	TGTGCCTGGAGTCCCCTTACAGGGGACTATGGCTACACCTTC
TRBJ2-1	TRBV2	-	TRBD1	CASLPPQGVLNNEQFF	TGTGCCAGCCTTCCCCCTCAGGGGGTACTAAACAATGAGCAGTTCTTC
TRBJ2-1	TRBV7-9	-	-	CASNPVKRRAMGNEQFF	TGTGCCAGCAACCCAGTCAAAAGGAGGGCTATGGGAAATGAGCAGTTCTTC
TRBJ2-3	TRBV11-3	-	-	CASSLSRDTQYF	TGTGCCAGCAGCCTGTCTAGGGATACGCAGTATTTT
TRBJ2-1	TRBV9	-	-	CASSYHPGTGEQFF	TGTGCCAGCAGCTACCACCCGGGTACAGGTGAGCAGTTCTTC
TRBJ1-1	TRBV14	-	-	CASSQWVRGTEAFF	TGTGCCAGCAGCCAATGGGTCCGGGGGACTGAAGCTTTCTTT
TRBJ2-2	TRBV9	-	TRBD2	CASSAQGLAGGELFF	TGTGCCAGCAGCGCCCAGGGACTAGCGGGGGGGGAGCTGTTTTTT
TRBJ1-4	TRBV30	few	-	CAWMNRDTEKLFF	TGTGCCTGGATGAACCGGGACACTGAAAAACTGTTTTTT
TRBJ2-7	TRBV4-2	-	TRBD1	CASSQQPGTGRTSEQYF	TGTGCCAGCAGCCAACAGCCTGGGACAGGGAGAACATCCGAGCAGTACTTC
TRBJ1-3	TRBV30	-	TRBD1	CAWQTGAGNTIYF	TGTGCCTGGCAGACAGGGGCTGGAAACACCATATATTTT
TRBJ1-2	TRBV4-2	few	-	CASSQAVQGLYGYTF	TGTGCCAGCAGCCAAGCGGTACAGGGCTTGTATGGCTACACCTTC
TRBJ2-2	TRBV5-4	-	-	CASSLGTPGNTGELFF	TGTGCCAGCAGCTTGGGAACTCCCGGGAACACCGGGGAGCTGTTTTTT
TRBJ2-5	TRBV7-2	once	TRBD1	CASSLSAGGTQETQYF	TGTGCCAGCAGCTTATCGGCAGGGGGTACCCAAGAGACCCAGTACTTC
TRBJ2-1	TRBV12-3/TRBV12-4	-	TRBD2	CASRLAGTDEQFF	TGTGCCAGCAGACTAGCGGGGACAGATGAGCAGTTCTTC
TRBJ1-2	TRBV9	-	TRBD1	CASRSGGRGYDYGYTF	TGTGCCAGCAGATCAGGGGGCCGGGGGTACGACTATGGCTACACCTTC
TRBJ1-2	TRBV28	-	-	CASSLGGTDYGYTF	TGTGCCAGCAGTTTAGGAGGGACTGACTATGGCTACACCTTC
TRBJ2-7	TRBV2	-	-	CASSELNKQYF	TGTGCCAGCAGTGAACTCAACAAGCAGTACTTC
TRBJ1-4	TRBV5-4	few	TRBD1	CASSSRQGAHEKLFF	TGTGCCAGCAGCTCCAGACAGGGGGCGCATGAAAAACTGTTTTTT
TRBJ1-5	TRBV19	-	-	CASSRDNNQPQHF	TGTGCCAGTAGCCGGGACAACAATCAGCCCCAGCATTTT
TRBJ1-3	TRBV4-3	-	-	CASSHQQGAQGNTIYF	TGCGCCAGCAGCCACCAACAGGGAGCGCAAGGAAACACCATATATTTT
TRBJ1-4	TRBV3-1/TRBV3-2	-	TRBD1	CASSQMTGEKLFF	TGTGCCAGCAGCCAAATGACAGGGGAAAAACTGTTTTTT
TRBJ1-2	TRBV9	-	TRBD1	CASSVLDRANYGYTF	TGTGCCAGCAGCGTACTCGACAGGGCTAACTATGGCTACACCTTC
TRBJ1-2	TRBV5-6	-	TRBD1	CASSWDRAYGYTF	TGTGCCAGCAGCTGGGACAGGGCCTATGGCTACACCTTC
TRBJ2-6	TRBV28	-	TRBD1	CASSLGVRDRGSGANVLTF	TGTGCCAGCAGTTTGGGGGTGCGGGACAGGGGATCTGGGGCCAACGTCCTGACTTTC
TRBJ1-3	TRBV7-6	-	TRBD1	CASSLGTGLSGNTIYF	TGTGCCAGCAGCTTGGGGACAGGGCTCTCTGGAAACACCATATATTTT
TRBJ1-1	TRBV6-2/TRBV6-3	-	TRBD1	CASSAQGGYTEAFF	TGTGCCAGCAGCGCACAGGGGGGATACACTGAAGCTTTCTTT
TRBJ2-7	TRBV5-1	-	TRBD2	CASSLEGLAGNEQYF	TGCGCCAGCAGCTTGGAAGGACTAGCGGGAAACGAGCAGTACTTC
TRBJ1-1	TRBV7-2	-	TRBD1	CASSFRPGGNTEAFF	TGTGCCAGCAGCTTTCGTCCAGGGGGGAACACTGAAGCTTTCTTT
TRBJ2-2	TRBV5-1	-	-	CASSWTATKNTGELFF	TGCGCCAGCAGCTGGACAGCCACGAAGAACACCGGGGAGCTGTTTTTT
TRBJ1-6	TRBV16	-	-	CASSQVRNSPLHF	TGTGCCAGCAGCCAAGTCCGTAATTCACCCCTCCACTTT
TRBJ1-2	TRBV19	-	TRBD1	CASNDRDYGYTF	TGTGCCAGTAACGACAGGGACTATGGCTACACCTTC
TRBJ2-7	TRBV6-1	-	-	CASSELVGSYEQYF	TGTGCCAGCAGTGAATTGGTCGGCTCCTACGAGCAGTACTTC
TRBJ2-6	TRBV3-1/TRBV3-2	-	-	CASSQEKGSGANVLTF	TGTGCCAGCAGCCAAGAGAAGGGGTCTGGGGCCAACGTCCTGACTTTC